One and the same sample provided the 27 T cell receptor beta chains below, sequenced in a study of blood T cell repertoires in COVID-19. Repertoires were generated with immunoSEQ multiplex PCR, while TCRdb's copy carries only in-frame clones and drops some. The sample includes about 170,000 clones, about 85% of them seen just once. Sequencing used peripheral blood. The receptors stem from an older man with COVID-19, enrolled during active disease.

This clone has just one count. This chain joins TRBV6-5 and TRBJ1-1; D unresolved. The CDR3 is 11 amino acids. The ends were cut back, 7 bases at V and 0 bases at J, with 3 bases in the middle. CDR1 and CDR2 (germline): MNHEY, SVGAGI. This chain's CDR3 is CASTVNTEAFF. The DNA for the CDR3 is TGTGCCAGCACGGTGAACACTGAAGCTTTCTTT.

V and J are TRBV19 and TRBJ1-6; the match to TRBD1 covers 8 bases. V gave up 9 bases and J gave up 6 bases; unmatched junction bases: 7. Per germline, CDR1 LNHDA and CDR2 SQIVND (reference sequence). CDR3 length equals 14 residues. The CDR3 nucleotides are TGTGCCAGCATGAGGACAGGGCTTAATTCACCCCTCCACTTT. This translates into CASMRTGLNSPLHF.

J is TRBJ2-2 and V is TRBV2; D is undetermined. This CDR3 contains 11 residues. Trimming left V 4 bases short and J 8 bases short, with 5 bases between. The germline V gene encodes CDR1 SNHLY and CDR2 FYNNEI. In DNA, the CDR3 is TGTGCCAGCAGTGGGAGAGGGGAGCTGTTTTTT. Amino acid sequence: CASSGRGELFF.

The chain employs TRBV7-9 and TRBJ1-1; possibly TRBD1 for D (6 bases). Trimming shortened V by 1 base and J by 7 bases, and 10 bases separated the two germline ends. The CDR3 runs 13 residues. CDR1 and CDR2 (germline): SEHNR, FQNEAQ (reference sequence). The CDR3 DNA reads as TGTGCCAGCAGCTTAGGGACAGAAGATGAAGCTTTCTTT. This codes for CASSLGTEDEAFF.

The chain links TRBV25-1 to TRBJ2-3, with 8 bases aligning to TRBD1. J was trimmed by 3 bases and V by 5 bases; bases with no gene match: 4. Germline loops: CDR1 MGHDK, CDR2 SYGVNS. This CDR3 has 14 amino acids. The CDR3 coding sequence is TGTGCCAGCAGTACAGGGGGTGGTACAGATACGCAGTATTTT. Its protein product is CASSTGGGTDTQYF.

This rearrangement joins TRBV19 to TRBJ1-4, with TRBD1 matching over 8 bases. Germline V gene lookup returns CDR1 LNHDA and CDR2 SQIVND (reference sequence). V shed 5 bases, J shed 6 bases, and the junction held 14 bases outside the gene matches. The CDR3 is made up of 17 amino acids. DNA for the CDR3: TGTGCCAGTAGTCCTCCAGGCTTCGGGACAGGCTATGAAAAACTGTTTTTT. It codes for CASSPPGFGTGYEKLFF.

The rearrangement uses TRBV5-1 and TRBJ2-3; 10 bases are shared with TRBD2. The CDR3 sequence is 17 residues long. Germline trimming cut 4 bases from V and 2 bases from J; bases unmatched to any gene: 10. Germline assignment: CDR1 SGHRS and CDR2 YFSETQ. CDR3 sequence (DNA): TGCGCCAGCAGCACGTCTAGCGGGGGACCTACCACAGATACGCAGTATTTT. The encoded protein is CASSTSSGGPTTDTQYF.

About this clone itself: Relative to the germline gene, one junction end is altered; a read error may explain this. The V and J genes are TRBV14 and TRBJ2-2; possibly TRBD2 for D (6 bases). Germline V CDR1 and CDR2: SGHDN, FVKESK. This CDR3 has 14 amino acids. Here the CDR3 reads CASSFSWNTGGLFF. DNA of the CDR3: TGTGCCAGCAGCTTCAGTTGGAACACCGGGGGGCTGTTTTTT.

The chain links TRBV5-1 to TRBJ1-4; 8 bases line up with TRBD1. This CDR3 comprises 14 residues. The V gene end was trimmed by 5 bases and the J gene end by 3 bases; junction bases not matched to a gene: 3. CDR1 SGHRS and CDR2 YFSETQ come from the germline V gene. The chain's CDR3 is CASRRTGSNEKLFF. The CDR3 nucleotides read TGCGCCAGCAGACGGACAGGGTCTAATGAAAAACTGTTTTTT.

The gene calls are TRBV2 and TRBJ1-5; unclear D gene. V gave up 4 bases and J gave up 5 bases, with 9 bases separating them. The CDR3 sequence is 13 residues long. The germline CDR1 and CDR2 sequences are SNHLY and FYNNEI. The DNA of the CDR3 is TGTGCCAGCAGTGCACAGAGGGATCAGCCCCAGCATTTT. Encoded protein: CASSAQRDQPQHF.

In DNA, the CDR3 is TGTGCCAGTAGCACGACAGGGGGCTCTGAAGCTTTCTTT. This codes for CASSTTGGSEAFF. The V gene is TRBV19, the J gene TRBJ1-1, with 10 nucleotides matching TRBD1. The V gene end was trimmed by 6 bases and the J gene end by 6 bases; junction bases not matched to a gene: 4. The germline V gene encodes CDR1 LNHDA and CDR2 SQIVND (reference sequence). This CDR3 is built from 13 residues.

The rearrangement joins TRBV9 to TRBJ1-2; perhaps TRBD1 as D (6 bases). The CDR3 is 14 amino acids. The V gene lost 4 bases and the J gene lost 2 bases, with 12 bases spanning the gap. The germline gives CDR1 SGDLS, CDR2 YYNGEE. The chain's CDR3 is CASSRGGDNYGYTF. The CDR3 DNA reads as TGTGCCAGCAGCCGGGGGGGCGACAACTATGGCTACACCTTC.

The V call is TRBV3-1 (or the pseudogene TRBV3-2), the J call TRBJ1-2, with 9 positions matching TRBD1. The CDR3 spans 14 residues. The germline CDR1 and CDR2 sequences are LGHDT and YNNKEL (reference sequence). V shed 4 bases and J 7 bases; nucleotides not matched to a gene: 7. The CDR3 region is CASSPFTGGSGYTF. CDR3 DNA: TGTGCCAGCAGCCCCTTTACAGGGGGCAGTGGCTACACCTTC.

This clone was counted a single time. The chain recombines TRBV7-8 with TRBJ1-5, with 8 bases lining up with TRBD1. V was clipped by 1 base and J by 2 bases; unmatched bases: 4. Looked up from germline, CDR1 is SGHVS and CDR2 is FQNEAQ. The CDR3 covers 16 residues. For the CDR3, the DNA is TGTGCCAGCAGCTTAGGTGCAGGGGGCGGCAATCAGCCCCAGCATTTT. It codes for CASSLGAGGGNQPQHF.

The chain carries TRBV18 and TRBJ1-1; 7 bases fit TRBD1. The CDR3 sequence is 17 residues long. Germline V CDR1 and CDR2: KGHSH, LQKENI. V shed 1 base and J 1 base; nucleotides not matched to a gene: 9. The CDR3 loop is CASSPRGTVGENTEAFF. The CDR3 DNA follows: TGTGCCAGCTCACCACGGGGGACAGTCGGGGAGAACACTGAAGCTTTCTTT.

The V gene is TRBV11-2, the J gene TRBJ1-2, with 9 positions matching TRBD1. The CDR3 is made up of 15 amino acids. The V segment lost 4 bases and the J segment 4 bases; nucleotides outside the gene matches: 7. Germline assignment: CDR1 SGHAT and CDR2 FQNNGV. The CDR3 DNA follows: TGTGCCAGCAGCTCCAGTGGGACAGGGAGCTATGGCTACACCTTC. Its translation is CASSSSGTGSYGYTF.

This clone occurred once. The chain joins TRBV9 to TRBJ1-2, with TRBD1 as a possible D gene (6 bases). V dropped 0 bases and J dropped 8 bases, with 8 bases sitting between them. The CDR3 loop spans 12 amino acids. CDR1 is SGDLS, CDR2 YYNGEE, per germline. This CDR3 reads CASSVGDTGYTF. CDR3 DNA: TGTGCCAGCAGCGTAGGGGACACCGGCTACACCTTC. Full variable domain (outside the CDR3, taken from reference TRBV9 and TRBJ1-2): DSGVTQTPKHLITATGQRVTLRCSPRSGDLSVYWYQQSLDQGLQFLIQYYNGEERAKGNILERFSAQQFPDLHSELNLSSLELGDSALYFCASSVGDTGYTFGSGTRLTVV.

The rearrangement links TRBV2 to TRBJ2-5; 8 nucleotides agree with TRBD2. CDR3 size: 17 residues. Germline V CDR1 and CDR2: SNHLY, FYNNEI. The trim removed 2 bases at V and 1 base at J, leaving 9 bases unmatched. The CDR3 coding sequence is TGTGCCAGCAGTGAATCGGGGGCGGGGGGACTCCAAGAGACCCAGTACTTC. It yields the protein CASSESGAGGLQETQYF.

This chain uses TRBV18 with TRBJ1-5; 7 positions match TRBD1. CDR3 length: 16 amino acids. Germline V gene sequence: CDR1 KGHSH, CDR2 LQKENI. V lost 3 bases to trimming and J lost 4 bases; unmatched junction nucleotides: 9. DNA of the CDR3: TGTGCCAGCTCACCCCCGGACAGGAGTAATAATCAGCCCCAGCATTTT. Translated, it gives CASSPPDRSNNQPQHF.

The rearrangement joins TRBV9 to TRBJ2-7; 10 nucleotides match TRBD1. From germline, CDR1 is SGDLS and CDR2 YYNGEE. This CDR3 has 15 amino acids. Unmatched junction bases numbered 10, after V lost 3 bases and J lost 7 bases. This chain's CDR3 is CASSAWGQGTGEQYF. CDR3 sequence (DNA): TGTGCCAGCAGCGCTTGGGGACAGGGGACGGGTGAGCAGTACTTC.

This rearrangement joins TRBV6-1 to TRBJ1-6; TRBD1 aligns across 7 bases. The CDR3 extends over 15 amino acids. Germline V CDR1 and CDR2: MNHNS, SASEGT. V shed 3 bases and J 8 bases; nucleotides not matched to a gene: 7. CDR3 amino acids: CASSDQGGSDSPLHF. In nucleotides, the CDR3 is TGTGCCAGCAGTGATCAGGGGGGTAGTGATTCACCCCTCCACTTT.

The gene calls are TRBV27 and TRBJ1-6; no reliable D call. This CDR3 spans 12 amino acids. Germline loops: CDR1 MNHEY, CDR2 SMNVEV (reference sequence). The ends were cut back, 6 bases at V and 10 bases at J, with 10 bases in the middle. The CDR3 bases are TGTGCCAGCAGAACTCCAAGCTCACCCCTCCACTTT. It specifies CASRTPSSPLHF.

The chain employs TRBV10-3 and TRBJ1-1; 8 nucleotides match TRBD1. V lost 0 bases and J lost 4; bases outside the gene matches: 7. The germline CDR1 and CDR2 sequences are ENHRY and SYGVKD. The CDR3 spans 16 residues. Here the CDR3 reads CAISESYTGGSTEAFF. As DNA, the CDR3 is TGTGCCATCAGTGAGTCTTACACAGGGGGAAGCACTGAAGCTTTCTTT.

The rearrangement uses TRBV6-2 or TRBV6-3 and TRBJ1-3; TRBD1 might be the D (6 bases). V shed 2 bases and J shed 3 bases, with 14 bases lying between them. The germline V gene has CDR1 MNHEY and CDR2 SVGEGT. This CDR3 region has 16 residues. This chain's CDR3 is CASSYTDRGSGNTIYF. In DNA form, the CDR3 reads TGTGCCAGCAGTTACACGGACAGAGGAAGTGGAAACACCATATATTTT.

J is TRBJ2-3 and V is TRBV27; 10 nucleotides align to TRBD2. Per germline, CDR1 MNHEY and CDR2 SMNVEV (reference sequence). After removal of 6 bases from V and 2 bases from J, the junction contained 11 bases not matched to a gene. The CDR3 runs to 17 residues. CDR3 residues: CASSLRPSGGVTDTQYF. DNA of the CDR3: TGTGCCAGCAGCCTCCGTCCTAGCGGGGGAGTCACAGATACGCAGTATTTT.

This sequence joins TRBV14 and TRBJ2-4, with D maybe TRBD1 (5 bases). The CDR3 length is 12 residues. CDR1 is SGHDN, CDR2 FVKESK, per germline. V lost 4 bases and J 11 bases, leaving 12 bases between the germline ends. The CDR3 protein is CASSRDSNVQYF. The DNA of the CDR3 is TGTGCCAGCAGCCGCGACAGTAACGTTCAGTACTTC. Looking up the rest from reference TRBV14 and TRBJ2-4 gives the full variable domain: EAGVTQFPSHSVIEKGQTVTLRCDPISGHDNLYWYRRVMGKEIKFLLHFVKESKQDESGMPNNRFLAERTGGTYSTLKVQPAELEDSGVYFCASSRDSNVQYFGAGTRLSVL.

The chain recombines TRBV4-3 with TRBJ2-4, with a tentative D call TRBD2 (7 bases). The CDR3 length is 17 residues. The V gene lost 0 bases and the J gene lost 4 bases, with 16 bases spanning the gap. Germline V gene lookup returns CDR1 LGHNA and CDR2 YSLEER. The CDR3 DNA sequence: TGCGCCAGCAGCCAAGAATATCGGGGGGCCCCTAAAAACATTCAGTACTTC. Translated, it gives CASSQEYRGAPKNIQYF.